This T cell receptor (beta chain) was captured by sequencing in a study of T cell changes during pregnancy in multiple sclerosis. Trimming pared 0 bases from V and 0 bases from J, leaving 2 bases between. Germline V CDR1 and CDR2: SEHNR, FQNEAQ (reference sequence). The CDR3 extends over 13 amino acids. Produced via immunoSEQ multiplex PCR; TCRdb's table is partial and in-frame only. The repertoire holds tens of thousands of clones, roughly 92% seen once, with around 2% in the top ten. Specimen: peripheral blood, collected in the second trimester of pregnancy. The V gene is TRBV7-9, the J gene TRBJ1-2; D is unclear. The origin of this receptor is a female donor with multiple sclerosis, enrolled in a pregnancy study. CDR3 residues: CASSLAANYGYTF. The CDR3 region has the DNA TGTGCCAGCAGCTTAGCCGCTAACTATGGCTACACCTTC.